The sequence of this T cell receptor beta chain was determined in a study of T cells and Merkel cell carcinoma outcomes. Sequencing used immunoSEQ multiplex PCR; TCRdb keeps in-frame clones, though not all of them. The sample lists 640 or so clones; approximately 91% were seen once. CDR1 LNHDA and CDR2 SQIVND come from the germline V gene (reference sequence). J gave up 0 bases and V 10 bases, and 8 bases lay outside the gene matches. The CDR3 runs 15 residues. The sequenced sample consisted of tumor tissue from Merkel cell carcinoma. This chain joins TRBV19 and TRBJ2-2; 7 bases line up with TRBD1. This TCR derives from a human donor with Merkel cell carcinoma. The CDR3 is CATVRQGANTGELFF. CDR3 coding DNA: TGTGCCACAGTACGACAGGGTGCGAACACCGGGGAGCTGTTTTTT. The entire variable domain, with the rest obtained from reference TRBV19 and TRBJ2-2, is as follows: DGGITQSPKYLFRKEGQNVTLSCEQNLNHDAMYWYRQDPGQGLRLIYYSQIVNDFQKGDIAEGYSVSREKKESFPLTVTSAQKNPTAFYLCATVRQGANTGELFFGEGSRLTVL.